Sequencing of this TCR beta chain was carried out in a study of shared clonotypes between healthy human individuals. Whole-study context: The donor pool was made up of a couple of women and a few men aged 18 to 49.

Recent vaccinations or acute infections were absent in the healthy HIV-negative adult donors. Caucasian adults living in Nashville, Tennessee, provided all samples. A CD45RA+ naive subset and a CD45RA-negative memory subset were split from CD4+ cells. Germline CDR1 is MDHEN and CDR2 is SYDVKM. V was cut by 4 bases and J by 5 bases, with 15 bases left in between. This CDR3 is built from 15 residues. TCRdb's copy holds only in-frame clones and misses some; the assay was immunoSEQ multiplex PCR. The table includes about 2.4 million clones, more than 85% detected once. The sequence was obtained from a man aged 18-30 years in good health. Some clones in this sample may be carry-over from other donors' samples. The specimen was naive CD4+ T cells from PBMCs. Subset denoted: CD45RA+ positively selected. The chain couples TRBV28 to TRBJ2-1; possibly TRBD2 for D (6 bases). The CDR3 bases are TGTGCCAGCAGTTGGGCGGGACGGGGAAACAATGAGCAGTTCTTC. Its translation is CASSWAGRGNNEQFF. The full variable domain, rest sourced from reference TRBV28 and TRBJ2-1, is DVKVTQSSRYLVKRTGEKVFLECVQDMDHENMFWYRQDPGLGLRLIYFSYDVKMKEKGDIPEGYSVSREKKERFSLILESASTNQTSMYLCASSWAGRGNNEQFFGPGTRLTVL.